Sequencing of this TCR beta chain was carried out in a study of naive and memory T cell subsets. CMV status came from CD4+ IFNgamma after overnight CMV lysate stimulation. Four subsets defined by CD45RA and CD27 were sorted after CD3, CD4, CD8 and live/dead staining. Overall study findings and caveats: Between naive and memory subsets, TCR abundance power law exponents differed. Over 85% of naive TCR sequences appeared only once, unlike memory subsets.

An equimolar mix of two oligonucleotides served as the beta constant-region primer for TRBC1 and TRBC2. Ligated cDNA was amplified by four rounds of PCR with nested alpha and beta constant-region primers and SP2. TCRdb redid the calling of the UMI-ligation and nested PCR reads with MiXCR, one entry per CDR3 protein. The table lists 95,000 to 150,000 distinct CDR3 sequences, just over 35% of them singletons. This CDR3 has 14 amino acids. From germline, CDR1 is SGHRS and CDR2 YFSETQ. The germline V and J ends were trimmed by 2 bases and 2 bases, with 9 bases remaining between them. Concerning this clonotype: Its antigen is as yet unknown.

Sequencing used central memory CD4+ T cells from blood. The receptor was derived from a human donor in good health. V gene TRBV5-1 combines with J gene TRBJ2-3, with D possibly matching TRBD2 (5 bases). DNA of the CDR3: TGCGCCAGCAGCTTCGGCGGGTACACAGATACGCAGTATTTT. Its translation is CASSFGGYTDTQYF.